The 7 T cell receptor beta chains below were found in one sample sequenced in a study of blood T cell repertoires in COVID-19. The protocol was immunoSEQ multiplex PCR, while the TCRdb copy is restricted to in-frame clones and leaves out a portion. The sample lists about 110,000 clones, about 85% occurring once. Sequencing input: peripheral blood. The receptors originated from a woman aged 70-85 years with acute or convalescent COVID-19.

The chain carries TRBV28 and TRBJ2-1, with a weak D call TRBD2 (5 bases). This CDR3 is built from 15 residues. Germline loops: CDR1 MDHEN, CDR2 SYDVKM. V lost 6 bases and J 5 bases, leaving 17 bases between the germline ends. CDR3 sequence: CASSRPSTGNNEQFF. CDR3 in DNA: TGTGCCAGCAGCCGGCCTAGTACGGGGAACAATGAGCAGTTCTTC.

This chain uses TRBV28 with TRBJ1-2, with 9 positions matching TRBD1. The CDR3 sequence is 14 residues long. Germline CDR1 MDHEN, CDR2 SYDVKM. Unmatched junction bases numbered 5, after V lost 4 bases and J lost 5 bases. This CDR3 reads CASSWGQGFYGYTF. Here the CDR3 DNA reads TGTGCCAGCAGTTGGGGACAGGGCTTTTATGGCTACACCTTC.

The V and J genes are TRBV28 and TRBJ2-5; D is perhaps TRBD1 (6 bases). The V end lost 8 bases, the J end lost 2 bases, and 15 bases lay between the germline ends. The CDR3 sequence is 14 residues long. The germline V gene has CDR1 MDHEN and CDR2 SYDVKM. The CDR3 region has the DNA TGTGCCAGCGCTATTCCGGGACAACAAGAGACCCAGTACTTC. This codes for CASAIPGQQETQYF.

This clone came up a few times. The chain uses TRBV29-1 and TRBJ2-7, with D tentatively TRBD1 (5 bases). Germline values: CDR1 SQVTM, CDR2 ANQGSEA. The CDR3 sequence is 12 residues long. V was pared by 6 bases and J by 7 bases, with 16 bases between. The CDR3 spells CSVQGPGVEQYF. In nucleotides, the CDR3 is TGCAGCGTCCAGGGCCCCGGCGTAGAGCAGTACTTC.

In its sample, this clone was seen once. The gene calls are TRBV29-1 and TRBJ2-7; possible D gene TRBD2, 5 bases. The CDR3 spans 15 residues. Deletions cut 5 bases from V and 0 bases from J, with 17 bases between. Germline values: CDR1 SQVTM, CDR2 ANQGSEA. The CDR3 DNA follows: TGCAGCGTTACCCTAGAGGGTCGACGCTCCTACGAGCAGTACTTC. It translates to CSVTLEGRRSYEQYF.

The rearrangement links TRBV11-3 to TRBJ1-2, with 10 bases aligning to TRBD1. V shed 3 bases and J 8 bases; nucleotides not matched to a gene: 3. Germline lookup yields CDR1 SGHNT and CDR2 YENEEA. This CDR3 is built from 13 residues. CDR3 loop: CASSLTGGEGYTF. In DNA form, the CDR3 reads TGTGCCAGCAGCTTGACAGGGGGCGAGGGCTACACCTTC.

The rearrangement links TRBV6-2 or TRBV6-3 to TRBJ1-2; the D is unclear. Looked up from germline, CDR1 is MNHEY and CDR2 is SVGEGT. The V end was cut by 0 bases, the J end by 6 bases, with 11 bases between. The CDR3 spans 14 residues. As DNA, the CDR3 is TGTGCCAGCAGTTACTCCTCGACTAGGGATGGCTACACCTTC. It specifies CASSYSSTRDGYTF.